This TCR beta chain was sequenced during a study of blood T cell repertoires in COVID-19. Study information: From the United States, Italy and Spain came samples of acute and convalescent COVID-19. The analysed material was cDNA or gDNA that came from T cells, B-cell-depleted T cells, or PBMCs.

Trimming took 4 bases from V and 3 from J, leaving 7 bases between them. Germline V gene sequence: CDR1 LNHDA, CDR2 SQIVND (reference sequence). This CDR3 contains 12 residues. In the study's own analysis: Reference gene primer amplification gave nucleated cell count estimates. Profiling relied on immunoSEQ multiplex PCR, and the TCRdb table lists in-frame clones only, not all of them. The V and J calls and clone size are taken from that table; D and trimming were inferred from the DNA. The profile shows a few hundred thousand clones, roughly 80% of them singletons. Sequenced: peripheral blood. The rearrangement links TRBV19 to TRBJ2-7; possible D gene TRBD2, 6 bases. The sequence was obtained from a human donor in a cohort sampled during active COVID-19. DNA for the CDR3: TGTGCCAGTAGTACGCGGGACTACGAGCAGTACTTC. Its translation is CASSTRDYEQYF.